This T cell receptor beta chain was recovered during a study of T cell clonality in common variable immunodeficiency. The CDR3 length is 16 residues. Per the germline V gene, CDR1 is SGHRS and CDR2 is YFSETQ. J lost 2 bases, V lost 1 base, and 5 bases had no gene match. Using immunoSEQ multiplex PCR, the repertoire was profiled, and TCRdb retains in-frame clones only, with some absent. The table lists some 38,000 clones, no singletons, with around 3.1% in the top ten. The table lists this clone with many counts. Its target is not known. The read ends 3 residues shy of where the CDR3 ends; the end is completed using the germline J gene. Points from the study as a whole: Fewer TCRbeta clones were shared among CVID subjects than controls. Fewer deletions and N-nucleotide insertions were reportedly seen in common variable immunodeficiency TCR beta sequences. CVID subjects showed higher TCRbeta clonality than healthy controls. T cell subpopulation sequencing would be needed to explain CVID clonality.

This clonotype was sampled from a person aged 18 to 75 in good health. The sequenced material came from peripheral blood mononuclear cells. The chain employs TRBV5-1 and TRBJ2-3; 9 bases match TRBD2. CDR3 in amino acids: CASSLNLGLATDTQYF. The CDR3 DNA, read in part, is TGCGCCAGCAGCTTGAACCTGGGACTAGCCACAGATACG.